Shown below are 19 T cell receptor beta chains from a single sample sequenced in a study of blood T cells in healthy people across ages. It was with a sample-barcoded 5' primer and a J-beta primer mix that a second PCR of roughly 7 to 12 cycles was run. TCRdb used MiXCR to reprocess the 5' RACE reads, holding one entry per CDR3 protein. This table has hundreds of thousands of distinct CDR3 sequences, roughly 21% appearing once. The sample comprised blood. These receptors originate from a man in his sixties or seventies in good health.

The table lists this clonotype with a few counts. V and J are TRBV7-2 and TRBJ2-1; TRBD2 agrees at 9 bases. The trim removed 5 bases at V and 4 bases at J, leaving 6 bases unmatched. Germline V CDR1 and CDR2: SGHTA, FQGNSA. The CDR3 is 15 residues long. CDR3 region: CASSQAGGTYNEQFF. The CDR3 nucleotides read TGTGCCAGCAGCCAAGCGGGAGGTACTTACAATGAGCAGTTCTTC.

This clonotype was detected only a few times. The chain employs TRBV6-5 and TRBJ2-7; a weak D match, TRBD1 (6 bases). The CDR3 sequence is 13 residues long. CDR1 is MNHEY and CDR2 is SVGAGI in the germline V gene. V gave up 6 bases and J gave up 2 bases, with 11 bases separating them. The CDR3 loop reads CASSSGAPYEQYF. The DNA of the CDR3 is TGTGCCAGCAGCTCAGGGGCTCCCTACGAGCAGTACTTC.

The chain has TRBV7-9 and TRBJ2-5; D not resolved. The CDR3 is 14 amino acids. The germline V gene has CDR1 SEHNR and CDR2 FQNEAQ (reference sequence). With 2 bases removed from V and 5 bases from J, the gap between germline ends came to 12 bases. The CDR3 reads CASSLLESKETQYF. The CDR3 DNA reads TGTGCCAGCAGCTTATTAGAAAGCAAGGAGACCCAGTACTTC.

This clonotype came up a few times. The chain is built from TRBV29-1 and TRBJ1-1; D may be TRBD1 (5 bases). The CDR3 sequence is 13 residues long. Germline V gene lookup returns CDR1 SQVTM and CDR2 ANQGSEA. CDR3 nucleotide sequence: TGCAGTACCGACAGTACCCTGAACACTGAAGCTTTCTTT. It translates to CSTDSTLNTEAFF.

The J gene is TRBJ2-1, the V gene TRBV4-1; D is possibly TRBD2 (6 bases). The CDR3 contains 17 residues. CDR1 is MGHRA, CDR2 YSYEKL, per germline. The V gene lost 1 base and the J gene lost 8 bases, with 21 bases spanning the gap. The CDR3 sequence: CASSQGYPPVEGDEQFF. The DNA for the CDR3 is TGCGCCAGCAGCCAAGGATACCCCCCGGTGGAGGGCGATGAGCAGTTCTTC.

This clonotype has only a few counts. The rearrangement joins TRBV6-1 to TRBJ2-7; D remains ambiguous. Germline values: CDR1 MNHNS, CDR2 SASEGT. V gave up 7 bases and J gave up 0 bases, with 10 bases separating them. CDR3 length: 13 residues. CDR3 sequence reads: CASTLIASYEQYF. For the CDR3, the DNA is TGTGCCAGCACTTTAATAGCCTCCTACGAGCAGTACTTC.

V gene TRBV7-9 combines with J gene TRBJ2-2; D might be TRBD1 (6 bases). This CDR3 spans 15 amino acids. Trimming removed 5 bases from V and 5 bases from J, with 15 bases in between. CDR1 and CDR2 (germline): SEHNR, FQNEAQ (reference sequence). The CDR3 region has the DNA TGTGCCAGCAGCCCAGGGGCAGGGTGGACCGGGGAGCTGTTTTTT. It is translated as CASSPGAGWTGELFF.

This clonotype has a handful of counts. J is TRBJ2-5 and V is TRBV6-5, with D possibly matching TRBD2 (7 bases). Germline CDR1 is MNHEY and CDR2 is SVGAGI. This CDR3 has 15 amino acids. V was trimmed by 7 bases and J by 1 base, leaving 16 bases between them. The CDR3 nucleotides are TGTGCCAGCAAGGGGGGGGGAAGCTCCCAAGAGACCCAGTACTTC. Protein: CASKGGGSSQETQYF.

The genes are TRBV6-2 or TRBV6-3 and TRBJ2-5, with D unclear. Trimming removed 2 bases at V and 0 bases at J, with 7 bases between. The CDR3 has 14 amino acids. Per the germline V gene, CDR1 is MNHEY and CDR2 is SVGEGT. CDR3 protein: CASSYRRYQETQYF. CDR3 in DNA: TGTGCCAGCAGTTACCGAAGGTACCAAGAGACCCAGTACTTC.

Ten or more counts support this clonotype. V is TRBV2 and J is TRBJ2-5, with D tentatively TRBD2 (5 bases). The length of the CDR3 is 13 residues. Germline CDR1 and CDR2: SNHLY and FYNNEI. Trimming pared 8 bases from V and 2 bases from J, leaving 12 bases between. CDR3 DNA sequence: TGTGCCAGCTTCCGAAGCGGACAAGAGACCCAGTACTTC. Translation gives CASFRSGQETQYF.

The chain combines TRBV2 with TRBJ2-5; D may be TRBD1 or TRBD2 (5 bases each). The end of the DNA is better explained by TRBJ2-1, so the J call may be wrong. There are 15 residues in the CDR3. Germline CDR1 and CDR2: SNHLY and FYNNEI. The DNA for the CDR3 is TGTGCCAGCAGTAACCACGGGACGGTGTACAATGAGCAGTTCTTC. It codes for CASSNHGTVYNEQFF.

J is TRBJ2-5 and V is TRBV6-2 or TRBV6-3; the match to TRBD2 covers 13 bases. The CDR3 contains 16 residues. Germline CDR1 is MNHEY and CDR2 is SVGEGT. V shed 6 bases, J shed 5 bases, and the junction held 9 bases outside the gene matches. The DNA of the CDR3 is TGTGCCAGCAGCCGACCTCGGACTAGCGGGAGTGAGACCCAGTACTTC. This codes for CASSRPRTSGSETQYF.

This clonotype was seen a handful of times. Compared with germline, one end of the junction differs, possibly owing to a read error. CDR3 residues: CARSSGNGYTF. Written as DNA, the CDR3 is TGTGCCCGTAGTTCAGGGAATGGCTACACCTTC. The J gene is TRBJ1-2, the V gene TRBV19, with a tentative D call TRBD1 (5 bases). From germline, CDR1 is LNHDA and CDR2 SQIVND (reference sequence). The CDR3 extends over 11 amino acids.

The sample holds one count of this clonotype. The chain combines TRBV30 with TRBJ1-1; no definite D call. The CDR3 is 13 residues long. CDR1 and CDR2 (germline): GTSNPN, SVGIG (reference sequence). The V end lost 0 bases, the J end lost 1 base, and 6 bases lay between the germline ends. The CDR3 DNA reads TGTGCCTGGAGTGTCGACACGAACACTGAAGCTTTCTTT. This sequence encodes CAWSVDTNTEAFF.

J is TRBJ2-3 and V is TRBV2, with 9 bases that match TRBD2. The CDR3 is 16 amino acids. J was trimmed by 4 bases and V by 4 bases; bases with no gene match: 9. Germline-derived CDR1 and CDR2 are SNHLY and FYNNEI. The CDR3 DNA sequence: TGTGCCAGCAGTGTTATTAGCGGGAGCGCGGCAGATACGCAGTATTTT. Its translation is CASSVISGSAADTQYF.

This clonotype was found a few times. The chain combines TRBV29-1 with TRBJ2-7, with D perhaps matching TRBD1 (6 bases). The CDR3 contains 13 residues. Germline assignment: CDR1 SQVTM and CDR2 ANQGSEA. V was clipped by 7 bases and J by 3 bases, with 16 bases between them. CDR3 coding DNA: TGCAGCGCCGTGACAGGAACCTTCTACGAGCAGTACTTC. Protein product: CSAVTGTFYEQYF.

This clonotype was counted between two and nine times. V is TRBV10-3 and J is TRBJ2-7, with 8 positions matching TRBD2. V dropped 3 bases and J dropped 5; count of bases not matched to a gene: 3. The CDR3 extends over 13 amino acids. CDR1 and CDR2 from the germline V gene are ENHRY and SYGVKD. CDR3 sequence: CAISDGLANEQYF. The DNA for the CDR3 is TGTGCCATCAGTGACGGACTAGCAAACGAGCAGTACTTC.

This clonotype was seen a few times. The gene calls are TRBV28 and TRBJ2-3, with a tentative D call TRBD2 (6 bases). The CDR3 has 15 residues. Looked up from germline, CDR1 is MDHEN and CDR2 is SYDVKM. V was shortened by 4 bases and J by 2 bases, with 13 bases between the two germline ends. CDR3 bases: TGTGCCAGCAGTTCCAGTGGAGGGACCACAGATACGCAGTATTTT. It yields the protein CASSSSGGTTDTQYF.

V and J are TRBV20-1 and TRBJ2-3; D is perhaps TRBD1 or TRBD2 (6 bases each). The CDR3 contains 15 residues. The germline V and J ends were trimmed by 0 bases and 4 bases, with 14 bases remaining between them. Germline V lookup: CDR1 DFQATT, CDR2 SNEGSKA (reference sequence). This chain's CDR3 is CSARDGSGGPDTQYF. The CDR3, as DNA: TGCAGTGCTAGAGACGGGTCCGGGGGCCCAGATACGCAGTATTTT.